This entry lists 25 T cell receptor beta chains sequenced from one sample in a study of T cells in Graves' hyperthyroidism and ophthalmopathy. From RNA transcripts, TCR beta CDR3 regions were amplified. The TCR CDR3 first-round RT-PCR relied on the HTBI primer set. TCRdb passed the multiplex PCR reads through MiXCR, listing each CDR3 protein once. This sample has 560,000 or so distinct CDR3 sequences, with 15% to 20% found just once. Sequencing used blood. Receptor source: a man aged 35 to 55 with Graves' ophthalmopathy.

This chain uses TRBV29-1 with TRBJ2-2, with 7 bases matching TRBD1. This CDR3 has 16 amino acids. In germline, CDR1 is SQVTM, CDR2 ANQGSEA. J lost 0 bases, V lost 6 bases, and 10 bases had no gene match. This CDR3 is CSVQGPGTANTGELFF. CDR3 bases: TGCAGCGTACAGGGTCCCGGGACAGCGAACACCGGGGAGCTGTTTTTT.

The table lists this clonotype with many counts. V gene TRBV5-1 combines with J gene TRBJ1-1; tentatively, D is TRBD1 (5 bases). V was shortened by 4 bases and J by 2 bases, with 12 bases between the two germline ends. Germline-derived CDR1 and CDR2 are SGHRS and YFSETQ. The CDR3 sequence is 14 residues long. CDR3 coding DNA: TGCGCCAGCAGCCGCGGTGGACAAAACACTGAAGCTTTCTTT. It yields the protein CASSRGGQNTEAFF.

This clonotype was seen repeatedly, ten times or more. This chain uses TRBV27 with TRBJ2-3, with D unclear. Trimming left V 5 bases short and J 1 base short, with 10 bases between. This CDR3 has 14 amino acids. Germline V gives CDR1 MNHEY, CDR2 SMNVEV (reference sequence). CDR3 sequence: CASSTSPRTDTQYF. The DNA for the CDR3 is TGTGCCAGCAGTACCTCACCCCGCACAGATACGCAGTATTTT.

This chain links TRBV14 with TRBJ1-6; no definite D call. With 0 bases removed from V and 6 bases from J, the gap between germline ends came to 6 bases. Germline V gives CDR1 SGHDN, CDR2 FVKESK. This CDR3 contains 14 residues. The chain's CDR3 is CASSQEPLNSPLHF. Here the CDR3 DNA reads TGTGCCAGCAGCCAAGAGCCTCTTAATTCACCCCTCCACTTT.

The rearrangement links TRBV20-1 to TRBJ1-2; D remains ambiguous. The germline V gene encodes CDR1 DFQATT and CDR2 SNEGSKA (reference sequence). Trimming shortened V by 6 bases and J by 3 bases, and 14 bases separated the two germline ends. This CDR3 has 13 residues. CDR3 sequence reads: CSASTRADYGYTF. In DNA, the CDR3 is TGCAGTGCGTCAACAAGGGCGGACTATGGCTACACCTTC.

This clonotype came up a few times. J is TRBJ2-7 and V is TRBV7-8, with TRBD2 matching 7 bases. Trimming took 4 bases from V and 2 from J; bases not matched to a gene: 11. Germline CDR1 SGHVS, CDR2 FQNEAQ. The CDR3 has 16 amino acids. CDR3 in amino acids: CASSSLGGGRAYEQYF. CDR3 sequence (DNA): TGTGCCAGCAGCTCTCTCGGGGGAGGGCGGGCCTACGAGCAGTACTTC.

This clonotype appeared many times. The chain links TRBV6-1 to TRBJ1-5, with D possibly being TRBD1 (6 bases). The germline V and J ends were trimmed by 6 bases and 7 bases, with 13 bases remaining between them. This CDR3 has 13 amino acids. Germline V lookup: CDR1 MNHNS, CDR2 SASEGT. The CDR3 region has the DNA TGTGCCAGCAGAAACGGAGACAGGCAGCCCCAGCATTTT. Its translation is CASRNGDRQPQHF.

Here the CDR3 DNA reads TGTGCCAGCAGCCAAGAAGGGGGTGGGGGCCCAGATACGCAGTATTTT. Translated: CASSQEGGGGPDTQYF. This chain connects TRBV7-9 to TRBJ2-3; D may be TRBD1 (6 bases). V lost 5 bases and J 4 bases, leaving 19 bases between the germline ends. From germline, CDR1 is SEHNR and CDR2 FQNEAQ (reference sequence). CDR3 length: 16 residues.

This clonotype was counted between two and nine times. The chain recombines TRBV7-3 with TRBJ2-3, with TRBD2 as a possible D gene (5 bases). CDR1 and CDR2 from the germline V gene are SGHTA and FQGTGA. This CDR3 has 15 residues. Between the trimmed V and J ends, which lost 3 bases and 2 bases, there was a span of 12 bases. The CDR3 DNA is TGTGCCAGCAGCTTTGTGGGAGCGGTCACAGATACGCAGTATTTT. It encodes CASSFVGAVTDTQYF.

The chain uses TRBV10-3 and TRBJ2-1, with 13 bases fitting TRBD2. The CDR3 consists of 16 residues. Germline V gene lookup returns CDR1 ENHRY and CDR2 SYGVKD. V shed 4 bases, J shed 6 bases, and the junction held 6 bases outside the gene matches. The CDR3: CAISAGWTSGSNEQFF. Here the CDR3 DNA reads TGTGCCATCAGTGCTGGTTGGACTAGCGGGAGCAATGAGCAGTTCTTC.

V and J are TRBV3-1 and TRBJ2-1; no firm D call. This CDR3 contains 17 residues. Trimming shortened V by 5 bases and J by 3 bases, and 20 bases separated the two germline ends. CDR1 is LGHDT and CDR2 is YNNKEL in the germline V gene (reference sequence). The CDR3 coding sequence is TGTGCCAGCAGCTTGGATATGACCCCCCTCCTCTACAATGAGCAGTTCTTC. Encoded protein: CASSLDMTPLLYNEQFF.

In this sample, this clonotype turned up many times. In nucleotides, the CDR3 is TGTGCCAGCAGCAATAGCGGCCCCTACGAGCAGTACTTC. Amino acid sequence: CASSNSGPYEQYF. The chain recombines TRBV28 with TRBJ2-7; tentative D call: TRBD2 (6 bases). The V gene lost 6 bases and the J gene lost 2 bases, with 11 bases spanning the gap. Germline CDR1 reads MDHEN; CDR2 reads SYDVKM. The CDR3 runs to 13 residues.

At least ten counts were recorded for this clonotype. The chain has TRBV18 and TRBJ1-1; 7 bases map to TRBD1. The CDR3 spans 16 residues. The germline V gene has CDR1 KGHSH and CDR2 LQKENI. The trim removed 2 bases at V and 3 bases at J, leaving 9 bases unmatched. DNA for the CDR3: TGTGCCAGCTCACCAAGGACAAGCACAGGGGACACTGAAGCTTTCTTT. As protein: CASSPRTSTGDTEAFF.

The table lists this clonotype with a few counts. The chain links TRBV6-5 to TRBJ2-7; no clear D. Per germline, CDR1 MNHEY and CDR2 SVGAGI. Trimming removed 2 bases at V and 3 bases at J, with 8 bases between. The CDR3 has 13 residues. As DNA, the CDR3 is TGTGCCAGCAGTTACCTAGGAGACTACGAGCAGTACTTC. Amino acid sequence: CASSYLGDYEQYF.

This clonotype was seen ten or more times. J is TRBJ2-2 and V is TRBV5-1, with TRBD2 matching 7 bases. The ends lost 6 bases at V and 0 bases at J; junction bases unmatched: 5. The CDR3 sequence is 15 residues long. Germline CDR1 reads SGHRS; CDR2 reads YFSETQ. CDR3 coding DNA: TGCGCCAGCACCCTTCTAGCGGCGAACACCGGGGAGCTGTTTTTT. Translated: CASTLLAANTGELFF.

This clonotype turned up a few times. The chain couples TRBV9 to TRBJ2-5; TRBD2 matches at 13 bases. V lost 0 bases, J lost 5 bases, and 10 bases stayed unmatched. Germline CDR1 is SGDLS and CDR2 is YYNGEE. This CDR3 contains 18 residues. The CDR3 DNA reads TGTGCCAGCAGCGTAGGAAGGACTAGCGGGAGCCAGGGGGAGACCCAGTACTTC. It encodes CASSVGRTSGSQGETQYF.

As concerns this clonotype: The junction departs from the called germline gene at one end, perhaps through a read error. This chain connects TRBV12-3 or TRBV12-4 to TRBJ2-1; D ambiguous. This CDR3 is built from 11 residues. DNA for the CDR3: TGTGCCGGCAGTTTGAACAATGAGCAGTTCTTC. This codes for CAGSLNNEQFF.

This clonotype was seen many times. CDR3: CASSRPLGREAFF. CDR3 DNA: TGTGCCAGCAGCCGACCCCTGGGCAGAGAAGCTTTCTTT. The rearrangement links TRBV3-1 to TRBJ1-1; D gene unclear. The CDR3 consists of 13 residues. Deletions cut 4 bases from V and 8 bases from J, with 14 bases between. Germline V gene sequence: CDR1 LGHDT, CDR2 YNNKEL (reference sequence).

There are a few counts of this clonotype. The V gene is TRBV7-6, the J gene TRBJ2-7; 8 nucleotides align to TRBD1. The CDR3 extends over 13 amino acids. Germline loops: CDR1 SGHVS, CDR2 FNYEAQ. J was trimmed by 6 bases and V by 4 bases; bases with no gene match: 5. CDR3 nucleotides: TGTGCCAGCAGCTCCAGGACAGGGAGCGAGCAGTACTTC. Protein sequence: CASSSRTGSEQYF.

This clonotype was seen more than once but under ten times. The rearrangement links TRBV9 to TRBJ1-2, with TRBD1 identical over 8 bases. The CDR3 consists of 19 residues. J was trimmed by 2 bases and V by 1 base; bases with no gene match: 16. Germline V CDR1 and CDR2: SGDLS, YYNGEE. The CDR3: CASSVIPSPGTGLNYGYTF. The CDR3 nucleotides are TGTGCCAGCAGCGTAATACCCTCCCCAGGGACAGGACTCAACTATGGCTACACCTTC.

This chain connects TRBV28 to TRBJ2-3; 7 nucleotides line up with TRBD2. This CDR3 is 16 amino acids long. V gave up 6 bases and J gave up 5 bases; unmatched junction bases: 14. The germline gives CDR1 MDHEN, CDR2 SYDVKM. In DNA form, the CDR3 reads TGTGCCAGCAGCGCTAGCGGCCCGGGAGCGGGAGATACGCAGTATTTT. It yields the protein CASSASGPGAGDTQYF.

This clonotype showed up many times. In nucleotides, the CDR3 is TGTGCCAGCAGCTTTACCCAGGAGACCCAGTACTTC. This codes for CASSFTQETQYF. The J gene is TRBJ2-5, the V gene TRBV11-2; D not certain. Trimming took off 3 bases at V and 5 bases at J, with 7 bases between the two ends. This CDR3 has 12 residues. Germline V CDR1 and CDR2: SGHAT, FQNNGV.

This clonotype was seen at least ten times. V usage is TRBV3-1 and J usage is TRBJ1-1; D not resolved. The CDR3 contains 15 residues. Trimming removed 0 bases at V and 4 bases at J, with 12 bases between. Germline values: CDR1 LGHDT, CDR2 YNNKEL (reference sequence). The CDR3 coding sequence is TGTGCCAGCAGCCAAGAGACTCGACACGTCACTGAAGCTTTCTTT. Encoded protein: CASSQETRHVTEAFF.

This clonotype came up a few times. The chain carries TRBV28 and TRBJ1-2; D is ambiguous. V was clipped by 4 bases and J by 2 bases, with 14 bases between them. The length of the CDR3 is 15 residues. Germline CDR1 is MDHEN and CDR2 is SYDVKM. Here the CDR3 reads CASSSTRPGNYGYTF. The CDR3 nucleotides are TGTGCCAGCAGTTCCACCCGACCGGGAAACTATGGCTACACCTTC.

The rearrangement joins TRBV29-1 to TRBJ2-7; 9 bases map to TRBD1. The CDR3 covers 15 residues. V trimming: 5 bases; J trimming: 6 bases; junction bases outside the gene matches: 14. Germline values: CDR1 SQVTM, CDR2 ANQGSEA. CDR3 loop: CSVPLTGTGKGEQYF. In DNA form, the CDR3 reads TGCAGCGTTCCGCTGACCGGGACAGGGAAGGGCGAGCAGTACTTC.